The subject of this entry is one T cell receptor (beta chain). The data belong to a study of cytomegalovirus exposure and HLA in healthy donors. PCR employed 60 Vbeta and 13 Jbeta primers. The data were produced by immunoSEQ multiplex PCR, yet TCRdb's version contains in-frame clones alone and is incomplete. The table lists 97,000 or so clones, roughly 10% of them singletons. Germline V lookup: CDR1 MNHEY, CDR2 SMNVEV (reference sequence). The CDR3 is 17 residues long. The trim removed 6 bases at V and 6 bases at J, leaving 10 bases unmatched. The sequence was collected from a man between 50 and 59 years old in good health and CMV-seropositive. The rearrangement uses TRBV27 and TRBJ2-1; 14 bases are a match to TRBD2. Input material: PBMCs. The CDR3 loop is CASSGTSGSLILNEQFF. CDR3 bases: TGTGCCAGCAGCGGGACTAGCGGGAGCCTAATCCTCAATGAGCAGTTCTTC.